This T cell receptor (beta chain) was sequenced during a study of T cell responses to AZD1222 COVID-19 vaccine (dated by TCRdb to the early 2020s). Study-level background: A total of over 230 trial participants underwent TCR sequencing, of whom about 210 received two doses of AZD1222 and roughly 25 received two doses of the MenACWY control vaccine. Enrollment into the trials was organized by age into subgroups of 18-55, 56-69 and 70-plus years, and those subgroups contained roughly 150, 30 and 60 TCR-sequenced participants, respectively.

This clone was recorded once. No antigen is known for it. No quality values exist for individual bases; no much larger clone is one base distant. This sample's time point label indicates: about 28 days (+/-7) after the second vaccine dose. Because spike-specific TCR depth and breadth did not differ between the two schedules, AZD1222 recipients who got a second dose at roughly 4 weeks were pooled with those who got a second dose at roughly 12 weeks. Samples from vaccinated people were obtained from the UK trials COV001 and COV002, which included a single-blind randomized controlled phase 2/3 trial of AZD1222 (ChAdOx1 nCoV-19) in healthy adults. For TCRbeta chain sequencing, PBMC samples from trial participants were taken at day 0 and at day 28 after the second dose. The CDR3 regions of human TCRbeta chains were subjected to immunosequencing. In the authors' own workflow: Repertoire TCRs were matched against a reference library of SARS-CoV-2-specific TCRs generated with the MIRA antigen-specificity platform. Breadth was defined as the fraction of unique TCRs that were SARS-CoV-2-associated, and depth was defined as the fraction of total T cells that were SARS-CoV-2-associated. Using the MIRA data, each spike-specific TCR was mapped to the spike region that the TCR reacts to and placed in a CD4 or CD8 class. Log10-transformed breadth and depth values were compared by one-way ANOVA with Sidak's multiple comparisons tests. TCRdb's version of the immuneACCESS table is confined to in-frame rearrangements and falls short of the full clone set. An unresolved V gene accounts for under half of the shortfall where checked; the remainder is of unknown origin. The DNA was the basis for D and trimming; V, J and clone size are from that table. A total of more than 90,000 clones appear in this sample, roughly 90% of them only once. Jointly, the top ten make up roughly 15% of the sample.

What the authors observed across the whole study: Participants were mostly white British, with more females than males. The authors suggested clonal diversity may have been underestimated. A significant rise in spike-specific TCR breadth and depth was observed after two AZD1222 doses relative to day 0 and relative to MenACWY recipients. The vaccine-associated CD4 TCRs covered the entire spike protein, and the dominant responses fell in regions 160-218 and 743-854. Reportedly, almost half of the unique spike-specific TCRs recognized epitopes lying outside the regions that are mutated in the B.1.351 and B.1.1.7 variants. Because no day 14 peak-response samples were available, repertoires were characterized only after the peak T cell response. Conclusions about previously exposed vaccinees were limited because only 5 or 6 AZD1222 recipients were SARS-CoV-2 seropositive at baseline. In the small 56-69-year group, the increase in depth fell short of significance, most likely because of low power.

CDR3 length: 13 amino acids, cysteine to phenylalanine. The entry retains the CDR3 DNA only, 39 bases that are in frame from base 1. Via the germline V gene (reference sequence), CDR1 is LGHDT and CDR2 YNNKEL. The V end loses 2 bases and the J end loses 11 bases, and a stretch of 14 bases separates them. The clonotype was recovered from an adult who received the AZD1222 COVID-19 vaccine. The specimen was peripheral blood, collected 28 days after the second AZD1222 dose. The sequence joins TRBV3-1 (or the pseudogene TRBV3-2) to TRBJ2-3; no D gene call is confident. The CDR3 corresponds to CASSQNEAILQYF. The DNA is TGTGCCAGCAGCCAAAATGAGGCAATCCTGCAGTATTTT.